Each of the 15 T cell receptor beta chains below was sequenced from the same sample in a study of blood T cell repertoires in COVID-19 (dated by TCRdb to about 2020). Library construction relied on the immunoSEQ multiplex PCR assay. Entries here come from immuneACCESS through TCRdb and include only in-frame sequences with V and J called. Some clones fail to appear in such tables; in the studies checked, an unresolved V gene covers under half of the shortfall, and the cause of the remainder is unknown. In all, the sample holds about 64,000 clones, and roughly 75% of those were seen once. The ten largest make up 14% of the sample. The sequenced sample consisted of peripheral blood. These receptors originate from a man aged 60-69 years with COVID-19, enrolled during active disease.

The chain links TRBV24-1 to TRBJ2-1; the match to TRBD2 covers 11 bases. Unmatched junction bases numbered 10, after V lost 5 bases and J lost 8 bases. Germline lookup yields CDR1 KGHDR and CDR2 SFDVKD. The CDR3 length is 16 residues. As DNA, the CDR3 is TGTGCCACCAGTGGCACTAGCGGGAGTACGGGCGATGAGCAGTTCTTC. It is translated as CATSGTSGSTGDEQFF.

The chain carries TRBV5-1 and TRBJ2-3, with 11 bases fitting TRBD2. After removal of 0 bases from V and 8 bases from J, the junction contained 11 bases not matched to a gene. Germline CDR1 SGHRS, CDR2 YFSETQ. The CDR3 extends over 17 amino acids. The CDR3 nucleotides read TGCGCCAGCAGCTTGGAGGTCCTAGCGGGGGGTCTAGGTACGCAGTATTTT. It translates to CASSLEVLAGGLGTQYF.

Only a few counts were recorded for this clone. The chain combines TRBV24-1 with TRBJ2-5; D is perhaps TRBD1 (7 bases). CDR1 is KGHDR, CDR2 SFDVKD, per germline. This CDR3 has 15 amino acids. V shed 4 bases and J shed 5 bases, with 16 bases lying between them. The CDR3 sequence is CATSEYRGGWETQYF. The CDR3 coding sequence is TGTGCCACCAGTGAGTACAGGGGAGGATGGGAGACCCAGTACTTC.

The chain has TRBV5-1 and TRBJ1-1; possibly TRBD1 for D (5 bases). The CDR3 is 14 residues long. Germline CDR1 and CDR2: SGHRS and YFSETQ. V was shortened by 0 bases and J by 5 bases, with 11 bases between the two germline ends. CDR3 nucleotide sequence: TGCGCCAGCAGCTTGGGCAGGGCGGGGACTGAAGCTTTCTTT. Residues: CASSLGRAGTEAFF.

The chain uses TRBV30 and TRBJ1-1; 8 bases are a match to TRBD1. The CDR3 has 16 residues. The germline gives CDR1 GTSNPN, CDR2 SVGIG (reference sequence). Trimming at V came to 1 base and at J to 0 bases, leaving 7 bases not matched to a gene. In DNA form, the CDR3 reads TGTGCCTGGAGTGGAAGGGCAGGGGGCGTGAACACTGAAGCTTTCTTT. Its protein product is CAWSGRAGGVNTEAFF.

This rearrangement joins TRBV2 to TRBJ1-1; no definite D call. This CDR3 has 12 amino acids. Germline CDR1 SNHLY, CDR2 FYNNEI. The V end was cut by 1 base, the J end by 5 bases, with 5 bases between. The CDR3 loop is CASSEGRTEAFF. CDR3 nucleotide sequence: TGTGCCAGCAGTGAAGGGCGGACTGAAGCTTTCTTT.

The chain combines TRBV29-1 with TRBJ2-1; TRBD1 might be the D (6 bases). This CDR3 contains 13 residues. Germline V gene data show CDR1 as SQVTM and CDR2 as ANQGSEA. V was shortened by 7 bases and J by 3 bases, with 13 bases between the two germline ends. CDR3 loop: CSAGDTGYNEQFF. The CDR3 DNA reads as TGCAGCGCCGGGGACACCGGCTACAATGAGCAGTTCTTC.

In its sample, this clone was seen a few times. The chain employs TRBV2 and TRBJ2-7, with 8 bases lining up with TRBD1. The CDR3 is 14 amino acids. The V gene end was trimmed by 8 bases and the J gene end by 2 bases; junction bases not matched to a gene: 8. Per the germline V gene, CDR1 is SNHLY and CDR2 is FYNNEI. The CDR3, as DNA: TGTGCCAGCCAGGACAGGGTAACTCCCTACGAGCAGTACTTC. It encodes CASQDRVTPYEQYF.

CDR3 sequence: CASPTGYNEQFF. In DNA, the CDR3 is TGTGCCTCTCCGACTGGGTACAATGAGCAGTTCTTC. The chain combines TRBV30 with TRBJ2-1; no reliable D call. The CDR3 has 12 amino acids. Germline V gene lookup returns CDR1 GTSNPN and CDR2 SVGIG (reference sequence). The V gene lost 7 bases and the J gene lost 4 bases, with 11 bases spanning the gap.

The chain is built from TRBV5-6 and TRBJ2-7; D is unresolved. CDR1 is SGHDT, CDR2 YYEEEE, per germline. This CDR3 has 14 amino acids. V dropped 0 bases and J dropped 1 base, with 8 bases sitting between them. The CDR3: CASSLGRFSYEQYF. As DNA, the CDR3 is TGTGCCAGCAGCTTGGGCAGATTTTCCTACGAGCAGTACTTC.

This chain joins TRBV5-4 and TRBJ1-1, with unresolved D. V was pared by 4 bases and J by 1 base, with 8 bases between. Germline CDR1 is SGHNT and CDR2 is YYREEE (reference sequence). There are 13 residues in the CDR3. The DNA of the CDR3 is TGTGCCAGCAGCGCGTGGTCGAACACTGAAGCTTTCTTT. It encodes CASSAWSNTEAFF.

CDR3 nucleotide sequence: TGTGCCAGCAGCCGTCGGACTCCGAGGGTGCAGTACTTC. Its translation: CASSRRTPRVQYF. The gene calls are TRBV21-1 and TRBJ2-7; TRBD2 reflects the table's D call only, with no check against the DNA. TRBV21-1 is described as a pseudogene. The CDR3 runs 13 residues.

CDR3 sequence reads: CASSESSGGGYF. CDR3 DNA sequence: TGCGCCAGCAGTGAGTCTAGCGGGGGGGGGTACTTC. V is TRBV10-2 and J is TRBJ2-7; 11 bases align to TRBD2. V trimming: 0 bases; J trimming: 12 bases; junction bases outside the gene matches: 1. Germline CDR1 and CDR2: WSHSY and SAAADI. The CDR3 totals 12 residues.

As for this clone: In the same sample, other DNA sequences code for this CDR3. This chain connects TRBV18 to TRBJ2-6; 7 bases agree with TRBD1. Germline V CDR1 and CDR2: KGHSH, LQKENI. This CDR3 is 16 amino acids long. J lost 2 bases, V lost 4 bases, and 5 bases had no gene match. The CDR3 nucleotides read TGTGCCAGCTCACGCCCAACAGGGGCTGGGGCCAACGTCCTGACTTTC. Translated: CASSRPTGAGANVLTF.

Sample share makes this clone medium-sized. Here the CDR3 reads CASTPQAQQGRGYTF. CDR3 nucleotides: TGTGCCAGTACTCCCCAAGCCCAACAGGGGCGAGGCTACACCTTC. The V call is TRBV19, the J call TRBJ1-2; 7 positions match TRBD1. This CDR3 has 15 amino acids. Trimming cost V 7 bases and J 8 bases; bases outside gene matches: 16. Germline-derived CDR1 and CDR2 are LNHDA and SQIVND (reference sequence).